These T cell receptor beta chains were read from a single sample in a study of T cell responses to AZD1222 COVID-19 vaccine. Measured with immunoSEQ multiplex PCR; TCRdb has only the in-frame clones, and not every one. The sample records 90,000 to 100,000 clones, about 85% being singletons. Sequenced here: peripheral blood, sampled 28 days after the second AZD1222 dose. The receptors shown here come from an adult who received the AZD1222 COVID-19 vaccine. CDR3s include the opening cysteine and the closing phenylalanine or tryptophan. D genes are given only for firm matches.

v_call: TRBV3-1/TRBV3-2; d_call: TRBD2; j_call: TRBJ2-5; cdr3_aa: CASSQDRRLAGVSETQYF; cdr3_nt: TGTGCCAGCAGCCAAGATCGGCGGCTAGCGGGGGTGTCAGAGACCCAGTACTTC
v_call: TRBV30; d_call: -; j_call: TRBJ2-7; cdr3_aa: CAWSIRDSYEQYF; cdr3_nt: TGTGCCTGGAGCATCCGGGACTCCTACGAGCAGTACTTC
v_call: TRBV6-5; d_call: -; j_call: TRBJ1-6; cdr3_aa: CASILPGSLNSPLHF; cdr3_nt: TGTGCCAGCATTCTTCCAGGGTCGTTGAATTCACCCCTCCACTTT
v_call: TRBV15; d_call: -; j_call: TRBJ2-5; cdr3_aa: CATSSPSDETQYF; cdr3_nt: TGTGCCACCAGCAGCCCTTCGGACGAGACCCAGTACTTC
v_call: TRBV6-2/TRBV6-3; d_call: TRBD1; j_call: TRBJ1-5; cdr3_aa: CASSYYRGDQPQHF; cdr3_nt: TGTGCCAGCAGTTACTACAGGGGGGATCAGCCCCAGCATTTT
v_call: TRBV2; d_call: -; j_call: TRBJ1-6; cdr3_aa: CASREAWNSPLHF; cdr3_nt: TGTGCCAGCAGGGAGGCTTGGAATTCACCCCTCCACTTT
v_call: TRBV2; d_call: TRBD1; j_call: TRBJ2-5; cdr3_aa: CASTGQIQETQYF; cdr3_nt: TGTGCCAGCACGGGACAGATTCAAGAGACCCAGTACTTC
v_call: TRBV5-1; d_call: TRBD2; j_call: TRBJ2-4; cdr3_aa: CASSLVAGGPGVKNIQYF; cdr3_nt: TGCGCCAGCAGCTTGGTAGCGGGAGGGCCGGGGGTCAAAAACATTCAGTACTTC
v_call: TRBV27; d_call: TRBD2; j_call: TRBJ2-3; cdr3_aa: CASQTLTSGGADTQYF; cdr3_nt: TGTGCCAGCCAAACTCTGACTAGCGGGGGGGCAGATACGCAGTATTTT
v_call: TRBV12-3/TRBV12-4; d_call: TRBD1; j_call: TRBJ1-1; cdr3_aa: CASNAFGQAEAFF; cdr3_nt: TGTGCCAGCAATGCATTCGGACAGGCTGAAGCTTTCTTT